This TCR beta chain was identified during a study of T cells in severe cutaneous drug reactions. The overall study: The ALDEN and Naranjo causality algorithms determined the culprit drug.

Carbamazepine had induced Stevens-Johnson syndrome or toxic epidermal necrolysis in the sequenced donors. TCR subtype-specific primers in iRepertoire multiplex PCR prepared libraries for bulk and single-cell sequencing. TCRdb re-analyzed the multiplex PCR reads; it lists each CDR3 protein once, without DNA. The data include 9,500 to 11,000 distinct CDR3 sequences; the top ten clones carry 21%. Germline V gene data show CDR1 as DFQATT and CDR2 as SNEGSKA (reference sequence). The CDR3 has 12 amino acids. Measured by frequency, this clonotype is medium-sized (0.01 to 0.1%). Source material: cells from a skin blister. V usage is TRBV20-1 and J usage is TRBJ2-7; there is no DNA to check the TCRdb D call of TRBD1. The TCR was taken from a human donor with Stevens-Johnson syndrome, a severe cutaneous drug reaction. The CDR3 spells CSATRRQHEQYF.